This T cell receptor beta chain derives from a study of blood T cell repertoires in COVID-19. Study-wide background: There were acute and convalescent COVID-19 samples, and they came from the United States, Italy and Spain. The cDNA or gDNA used as material had been derived from T cells, B-cell-depleted T cells, or PBMCs.

In the source study's methods: Reference gene primer amplification yielded estimated nucleated cell counts. TCRdb keeps only in-frame clones here, not all; method: immunoSEQ multiplex PCR. V, J and clone size are those of that table, while D and trimming were read from the DNA. Of roughly 97,000 clones in the sample, roughly four fifths were seen once. This TCR came from a man in his 60s with acute or convalescent COVID-19. Specimen: peripheral blood.

The CDR3 region is CASIRGTNEKLFF. The CDR3 DNA reads as TGTGCCAGCATCCGGGGAACTAATGAAAAACTGTTTTTT. The chain carries TRBV5-5 and TRBJ1-4, with D uncertain. Deletions cut 6 bases from V and 1 base from J, with 7 bases between. CDR1 and CDR2 from the germline V gene are SGHKS and YYEKEE (reference sequence). CDR3 length equals 13 residues.